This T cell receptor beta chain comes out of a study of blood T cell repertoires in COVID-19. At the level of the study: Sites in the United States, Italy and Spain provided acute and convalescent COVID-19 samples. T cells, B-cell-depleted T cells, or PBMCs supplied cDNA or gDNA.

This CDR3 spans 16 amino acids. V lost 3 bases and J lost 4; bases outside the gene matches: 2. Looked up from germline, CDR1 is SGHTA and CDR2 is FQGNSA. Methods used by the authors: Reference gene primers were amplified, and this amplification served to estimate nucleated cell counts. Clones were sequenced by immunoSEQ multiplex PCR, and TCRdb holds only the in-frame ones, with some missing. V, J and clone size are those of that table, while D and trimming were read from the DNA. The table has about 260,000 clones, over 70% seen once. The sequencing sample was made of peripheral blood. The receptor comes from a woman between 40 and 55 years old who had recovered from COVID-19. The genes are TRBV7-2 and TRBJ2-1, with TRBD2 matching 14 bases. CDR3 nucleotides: TGTGCCAGCAGCTTTGGGACTAGCGGGGGATACAATGAGCAGTTCTTC. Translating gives CASSFGTSGGYNEQFF.